One T cell receptor beta chain is described in this entry. Its target is unknown. Each gene name is a mouse one. The CDR3 extends 1 residue past the end of the read, so its final part is completed from the germline J gene. The data belong to a study of tissue T cells after allogeneic stem cell transplantation. Findings and caveats of the study: Tissue-detected TCR repertoire was only partly captured by blood and spleen T cells.

Using immunoSEQ multiplex PCR, the repertoire was profiled, and TCRdb retains in-frame clones only, with some absent. The sample has about 22,000 clones; just under 75% are singletons. CDR3 length equals 12 residues. The V end lost 2 bases, the J end lost 3 bases, and 5 bases lay between the germline ends. Germline CDR1 is NNHDY and CDR2 is SYVADS. The receptor's source is a female BALB/c mouse in good health. These mice share the MHC haplotype H2-d. This chain uses TRBV13-3 with TRBJ1-2; weak D call: TRBD1 (5 bases). Input material: spleen. The CDR3 is CASSEGDSDYTF. The sequenced part of the CDR3 DNA is TGTGCCAGCAGTGAAGGGGACTCCGACTACACC.